This section outlines one TCR beta chain sequence together with its context. Its antigen is undetermined. This record comes from a study of brain T cells in children with intractable seizures. The CDR3 contains 14 residues. Per the germline V gene, CDR1 is SGHRS and CDR2 is YFSETQ. V shed 4 bases, J shed 7 bases, and the junction held 7 bases outside the gene matches. Study-wide results and caveats: Patients' HCMV serostatus was unknown; virus specificity rests on CDR3 similarity alone.

The sequenced cases were selected for having the highest brain T cell transcript signatures. Before surgery, patients took at least one anti-epileptic drug. Clones were sequenced by immunoSEQ multiplex PCR, and TCRdb holds only the in-frame ones, with some missing. There are some 80,000 clones in the sample; approximately 90% occur only once, and roughly a quarter lies in the top ten. The clonotype originates from a girl aged 2-10 years with Rasmussen encephalitis and intractable seizures. Sequences were derived from peripheral blood, sampled at surgery. V gene TRBV5-1 combines with J gene TRBJ1-4; 7 positions agree with TRBD1. CDR3 in DNA: TGCGCCAGCAGCGCCGGGACAGAGGGTGAAAAACTGTTTTTT. Translated: CASSAGTEGEKLFF. The entire variable domain, with the rest obtained from reference TRBV5-1 and TRBJ1-4, is as follows: KAGVTQTPRYLIKTRGQQVTLSCSPISGHRSVSWYQQTPGQGLQFLFEYFSETQRNKGNFPGRFSGRQFSNSRSEMNVSTLELGDSALYLCASSAGTEGEKLFFGSGTQLSVL.